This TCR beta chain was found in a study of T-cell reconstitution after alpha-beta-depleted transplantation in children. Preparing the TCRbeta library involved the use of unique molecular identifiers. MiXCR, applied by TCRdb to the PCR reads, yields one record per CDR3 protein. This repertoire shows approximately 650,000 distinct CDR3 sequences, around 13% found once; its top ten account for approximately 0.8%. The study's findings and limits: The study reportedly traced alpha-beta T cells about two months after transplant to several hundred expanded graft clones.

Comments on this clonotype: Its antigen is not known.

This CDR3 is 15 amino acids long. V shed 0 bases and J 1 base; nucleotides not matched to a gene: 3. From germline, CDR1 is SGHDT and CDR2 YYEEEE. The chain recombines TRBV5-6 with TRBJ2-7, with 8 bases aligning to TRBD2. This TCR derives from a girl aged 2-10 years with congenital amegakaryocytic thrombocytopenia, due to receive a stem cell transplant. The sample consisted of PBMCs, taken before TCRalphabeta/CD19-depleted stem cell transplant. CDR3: CASSLAGRASYEQYF. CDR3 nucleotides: TGTGCCAGCAGCTTGGCCGGGAGGGCGTCCTACGAGCAGTACTTC.